This T cell receptor beta chain stems from a study of blood T cells in healthy people across ages. Study-wide points: CMV status of donors was not determined, possibly confounding expanded clonotype changes. Naive CD4+ cell counts and diversity both ran higher in long-lived than in aged donors.

CDR3 length: 14 amino acids. CDR1 and CDR2 (germline): SGHDT, YYEEEE. PCR was performed a second time for about 7 to 12 cycles using a sample-barcoded 5' primer and a J-beta primer mix. TCRdb processed the 5' RACE reads anew with MiXCR; each CDR3 protein has one entry. The repertoire holds approximately 600,000 distinct CDR3 sequences, with under 70% as singletons. Concerning this clonotype: Its antigen is not known.

The TCR comes from a man aged 60-69 years in good health. Source material: blood. The rearrangement links TRBV5-6 to TRBJ2-7; 7 nucleotides match TRBD1. The J call may be incorrect, as the DNA end agrees better with TRBJ2-5. Here the CDR3 reads CASSYTGDQETQYF. CDR3 coding DNA: TGTGCCAGCAGCTATACAGGGGACCAAGAGACCCAGTACTTC.